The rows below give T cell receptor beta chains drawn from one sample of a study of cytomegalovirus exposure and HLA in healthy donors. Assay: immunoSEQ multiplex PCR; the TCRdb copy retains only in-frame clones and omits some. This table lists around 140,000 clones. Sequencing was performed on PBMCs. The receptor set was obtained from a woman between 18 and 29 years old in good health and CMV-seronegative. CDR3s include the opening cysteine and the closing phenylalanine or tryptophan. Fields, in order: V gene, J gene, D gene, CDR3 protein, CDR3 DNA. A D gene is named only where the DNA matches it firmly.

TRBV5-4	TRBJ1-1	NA	CASSLNQEAFF	TGTGCCAGCAGCTTGAATCAGGAAGCTTTCTTT
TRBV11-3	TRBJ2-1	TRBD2	CTSSLGSSGSEEFF	TGTACCAGCAGCTTAGGATCTAGCGGGAGCGAAGAGTTCTTC
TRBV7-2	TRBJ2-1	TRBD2	CASSLRTSGRLSYNEQFF	TGTGCCAGCAGCTTGCGGACTAGCGGGAGGTTATCCTACAATGAGCAGTTCTTC
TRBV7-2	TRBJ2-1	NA	CASSFRDFNEQFF	TGTGCCAGCAGCTTCCGGGACTTCAATGAGCAGTTCTTC
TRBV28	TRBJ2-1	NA	CASSQSPIGASYNEQFF	TGTGCCAGCAGCCAATCGCCCATAGGCGCTAGCTACAATGAGCAGTTCTTC
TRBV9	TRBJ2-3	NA	CASSVGPTDTQYF	TGTGCCAGCAGCGTTGGCCCCACAGATACGCAGTATTTT
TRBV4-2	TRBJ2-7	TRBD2	CASSPRTSGIYEQYF	TGTGCCAGCAGCCCGAGGACTAGCGGGATCTACGAGCAGTACTTC
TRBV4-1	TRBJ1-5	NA	CASSQGGVSNQPQHF	TGCGCCAGCAGCCAAGGGGGGGTCTCCAATCAGCCCCAGCATTTT
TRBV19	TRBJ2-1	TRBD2	CASSHQRGSYNEQFF	TGTGCCAGTAGTCACCAGCGGGGCTCCTACAATGAGCAGTTCTTC
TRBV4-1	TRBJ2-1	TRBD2	CASSQEPGRVQFF	TGCGCCAGCAGCCAAGAACCCGGGAGGGTGCAGTTCTTC
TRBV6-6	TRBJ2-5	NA	CASSYSNFQETQYF	TGTGCCAGCAGTTACTCGAACTTCCAAGAGACCCAGTACTTC
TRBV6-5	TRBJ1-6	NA	CASSFPDSPLHF	TGTGCCAGCAGTTTTCCCGATTCACCCCTCCACTTT
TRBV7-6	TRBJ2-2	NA	CASSLGTAYTGELFF	TGTGCCAGCAGCTTAGGGACAGCTTACACCGGGGAGCTGTTTTTT
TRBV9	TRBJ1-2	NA	CASSVNSGKPGYTF	TGTGCCAGCAGCGTGAACTCAGGGAAACCCGGCTACACCTTC
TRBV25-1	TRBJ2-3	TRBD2	CASSDDWNSGWDTQYF	TGTGCCAGCAGTGATGATTGGAATAGCGGGTGGGATACGCAGTATTTT
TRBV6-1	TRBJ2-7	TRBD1	CASRVPGQVYEQYF	TGTGCCAGCAGGGTCCCGGGACAGGTTTACGAGCAGTACTTC
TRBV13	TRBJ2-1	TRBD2	CASSITTSGSYNEQFF	TGTGCCAGCAGCATCACGACTAGCGGGAGTTACAATGAGCAGTTCTTC
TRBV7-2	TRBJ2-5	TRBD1	CASSLGGTGVETQYF	TGTGCCAGCAGCCTAGGTGGGACAGGGGTGGAGACCCAGTACTTC
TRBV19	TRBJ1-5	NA	CASSIDSLNQPQHF	TGTGCCAGTAGTATAGACTCACTAAATCAGCCCCAGCATTTT
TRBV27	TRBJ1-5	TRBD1	CASSRTGNNQPQHF	TGTGCCAGCAGTCGGACAGGGAACAATCAGCCCCAGCATTTT
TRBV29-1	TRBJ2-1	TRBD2	CSVGPSGGYNEQFF	TGCAGCGTGGGGCCTAGCGGAGGTTACAATGAGCAGTTCTTC
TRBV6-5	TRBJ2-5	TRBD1	CASSSGTDQETQYF	TGTGCCAGCAGTTCCGGGACAGACCAAGAGACCCAGTACTTC
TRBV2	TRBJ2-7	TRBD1	CAISGQGNDEQYF	TGTGCCATATCTGGACAGGGGAATGACGAGCAGTACTTC
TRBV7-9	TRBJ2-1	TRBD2	CASSSRAGGSYNEQFF	TGTGCCAGCAGCTCCAGAGCGGGAGGGTCGTACAATGAGCAGTTCTTC
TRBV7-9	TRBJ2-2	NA	CASSAYRTTYTGELFF	TGTGCCAGCAGCGCCTATCGGACTACCTACACCGGGGAGCTGTTTTTT
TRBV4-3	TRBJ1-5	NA	CASSQDGGFGNQPQHF	TGCGCCAGCAGCCAAGATGGAGGGTTCGGCAATCAGCCCCAGCATTTT
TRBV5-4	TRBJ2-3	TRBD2	CASSLAGLAGATDTQYF	TGTGCCAGCAGCTTGGCGGGACTAGCGGGAGCCACAGATACGCAGTATTTT